The rows below give T cell receptor beta chains drawn from one sample of a study of blood T cell repertoires in COVID-19. Produced via immunoSEQ multiplex PCR; TCRdb's table is partial and in-frame only. The repertoire holds some 60,000 clones, with around 84% as singletons. Source material: peripheral blood. These receptors were taken from a man aged 55-75 years with acute or convalescent COVID-19. The CDR3 runs from the conserved cysteine through the conserved F or W. A D gene is named only where the DNA matches it firmly. The listing skips clone size in some rows; elsewhere it reads once, few, many or a size class.

j_gene	abundance	v_gene	d_gene	CDR3aa	CDR3nt
TRBJ1-4	.	TRBV5-1	.	CASSVDPGWEKLFF	TGCGCCAGCAGTGTGGACCCGGGATGGGAAAAACTGTTTTTT
TRBJ1-2	.	TRBV3-1/TRBV3-2	TRBD1	CASSQGNRGGNYGYTF	TGTGCCAGCAGCCAGGGTAACAGGGGGGGGAACTATGGCTACACCTTC
TRBJ2-3	.	TRBV27	.	CASSLYGEGGTDTQYF	TGTGCCAGCAGTTTATACGGGGAGGGGGGCACAGATACGCAGTATTTT
TRBJ1-2	.	TRBV7-3	TRBD1	CASSSGQGILGYTF	TGTGCCAGCAGCTCGGGACAGGGGATACTTGGCTACACCTTC
TRBJ2-3	.	TRBV24-1	.	CATSDPGRRTDTQYF	TGTGCCACCAGTGACCCAGGGAGGCGCACAGATACGCAGTATTTT
TRBJ2-5	.	TRBV19	.	CASSIGTGGPETQYF	TGTGCCAGTAGTATAGGGACTGGGGGCCCAGAGACCCAGTACTTC
TRBJ2-1	.	TRBV19	.	CASSIWGGDNEQFF	TGTGCCAGTAGTATCTGGGGGGGCGACAATGAGCAGTTCTTC
TRBJ1-1	.	TRBV7-3	TRBD1	CASSLNGGQGNTEAFF	TGTGCCAGCAGCTTAAATGGGGGACAGGGGAACACTGAAGCTTTCTTT
TRBJ1-3	once	TRBV18	TRBD1	CASSRGTGLAGNTIYF	TGTGCCAGCTCACGCGGGACAGGACTCGCTGGAAACACCATATATTTT
TRBJ1-4	once	TRBV6-5	TRBD1	CASSKQGQREKLFF	TGTGCCAGCAGTAAACAGGGGCAGAGGGAAAAACTGTTTTTT
TRBJ1-3	.	TRBV5-5	TRBD1	CASSIGQGFDGNTIYF	TGTGCCAGCAGCATCGGACAGGGCTTCGATGGAAACACCATATATTTT
TRBJ1-1	.	TRBV14	.	CASSGQILNTEAFF	TGTGCCAGCAGCGGACAGATTTTGAACACTGAAGCTTTCTTT
TRBJ2-5	.	TRBV28	TRBD1	CASSPQGTETQYF	TGTGCCAGCAGTCCACAGGGGACAGAGACCCAGTACTTC
TRBJ1-6	once	TRBV19	.	CASSINADIASPLHF	TGTGCCAGTAGTATAAATGCGGACATCGCTTCACCCCTCCACTTT
TRBJ2-7	.	TRBV6-6	TRBD1	CASSRQTGGYEQYF	TGTGCCAGCAGCCGACAGACAGGGGGCTACGAGCAGTACTTC
TRBJ2-7	.	TRBV19	.	CASSINQNTYEQYF	TGTGCCAGTAGTATTAATCAGAATACCTACGAGCAGTACTTC
TRBJ1-4	.	TRBV18	TRBD1	CASSAKQGSNEKLFF	TGTGCCAGCTCAGCTAAACAGGGGTCGAATGAAAAACTGTTTTTT
TRBJ1-6	.	TRBV5-6	TRBD1	CASSWTGENSPLHF	TGTGCCAGCAGCTGGACAGGGGAGAACTCACCCCTCCACTTT
TRBJ1-1	.	TRBV6-5	TRBD1	CASSPTGDNTEAFF	TGTGCCAGCAGTCCGACAGGGGACAACACTGAAGCTTTCTTT
TRBJ2-5	.	TRBV7-6	TRBD1	CASSRTGQGATQYF	TGTGCCAGCAGCCGGACGGGACAGGGGGCGACCCAGTACTTC